These 21 T cell receptor beta chains were sequenced from one sample in a study of T cells in Graves' hyperthyroidism and ophthalmopathy. Amplification targeted TCR beta CDR3 regions from RNA transcripts. HTBI primers were used for first-round RT-PCR of the TCR CDR3. TCRdb re-called the multiplex PCR reads with MiXCR, one entry per CDR3 protein. The repertoire holds about 520,000 distinct CDR3 sequences, less than 25% seen once, with 26% in the top ten. Sequencing was done on a sample of blood. The receptors shown here come from a man younger than 35 with Graves' hyperthyroidism.

Many counts were recorded for this clonotype. The chain employs TRBV4-2 and TRBJ2-7; 9 bases agree with TRBD1. The CDR3 runs 16 residues. Germline CDR1 LGHNA, CDR2 YNFKEQ. With V trimmed by 3 bases and J by 2 bases, 8 bases remained unmatched. The DNA of the CDR3 is TGTGCCAGCAGCCACCCCCCGGGACAGGGAGCCTACGAGCAGTACTTC. This sequence encodes CASSHPPGQGAYEQYF.

This clonotype was counted ten times or more. The chain is built from TRBV28 and TRBJ2-7; 7 bases align to TRBD1. V lost 6 bases and J lost 2; bases outside the gene matches: 7. The CDR3 has 14 residues. CDR1 and CDR2 from the germline V gene are MDHEN and SYDVKM. CDR3 nucleotides: TGTGCCAGCAGCCCACCGGGACAGACCTACGAGCAGTACTTC. Translated: CASSPPGQTYEQYF.

The V call is TRBV15, the J call TRBJ2-3; D is perhaps TRBD2 (5 bases). Per germline, CDR1 LNHNV and CDR2 YYDKDF (reference sequence). The ends were cut back, 6 bases at V and 6 bases at J, with 16 bases in the middle. The CDR3 runs to 14 residues. The CDR3 region is CATRLDLNSDTQYF. Here the CDR3 DNA reads TGTGCCACCAGACTGGACTTAAACTCGGATACGCAGTATTTT.

This clonotype occurred many times. The chain combines TRBV6-5 with TRBJ1-2, with D maybe TRBD1 (6 bases). Germline CDR1 is MNHEY and CDR2 is SVGAGI. The CDR3 runs 13 residues. V was trimmed by 2 bases and J by 4 bases, leaving 8 bases between them. CDR3: CASSYQGGYGYTF. The CDR3 region has the DNA TGTGCCAGCAGTTACCAAGGGGGCTATGGCTACACCTTC.

This clonotype was recorded many times. The genes are TRBV10-3 and TRBJ2-7; the D gene is possibly TRBD2 (5 bases). V lost 8 bases to trimming and J lost 6 bases, with 11 bases between them. Germline V lookup: CDR1 ENHRY, CDR2 SYGVKD. The CDR3 runs 11 residues. In DNA form, the CDR3 reads TGTGCCATCGGGGTTCTAGCCGAGCAGTACTTC. Its translation: CAIGVLAEQYF.

This clonotype was seen only once. The V gene is TRBV12-3 or TRBV12-4, the J gene TRBJ2-2, with D perhaps matching TRBD1 (5 bases). Trimming cost V 7 bases and J 6 bases, with 15 bases left between them. CDR3 length: 14 amino acids. CDR3 protein: CASTPGIVPGELFF. The CDR3 DNA follows: TGTGCCAGCACCCCAGGGATTGTTCCCGGGGAGCTGTTTTTT.

V is TRBV7-8 and J is TRBJ2-7; 7 positions match TRBD1. Germline-derived CDR1 and CDR2 are SGHVS and FQNEAQ. V lost 5 bases to trimming and J lost 1 base; unmatched junction nucleotides: 11. The CDR3 contains 16 residues. Here the CDR3 DNA reads TGTGCCAGCAGCCTACGTGCGCGACAGGGATCCTACGAGCAGTACTTC. It specifies CASSLRARQGSYEQYF.

V gene TRBV5-1 combines with J gene TRBJ2-7; a possible D gene is TRBD2 (6 bases). V lost 4 bases and J 1 base, leaving 18 bases between the germline ends. This CDR3 region has 16 residues. From germline, CDR1 is SGHRS and CDR2 YFSETQ. The CDR3 spells CASSRGRSVTSYEQYF. The CDR3 nucleotides are TGCGCCAGCAGCCGGGGGAGGTCAGTAACATCCTACGAGCAGTACTTC.

This clonotype was seen many times. The CDR3: CASKVSLTGELFF. CDR3 bases: TGTGCCAGCAAGGTTTCCTTGACCGGGGAGCTGTTTTTT. The chain couples TRBV2 to TRBJ2-2, with D uncertain. V was pared by 7 bases and J by 5 bases, with 11 bases between. This CDR3 region has 13 residues. The germline V gene has CDR1 SNHLY and CDR2 FYNNEI.

This clonotype was counted many times. V and J are TRBV12-3 or TRBV12-4 and TRBJ1-2; TRBD1 matches 7 bases. V shed 5 bases and J 0 bases; nucleotides not matched to a gene: 6. The CDR3 covers 15 residues. Here the CDR3 DNA reads TGTGCCAGCAGTCCCGGCACAGGGGCTAACTATGGCTACACCTTC. This codes for CASSPGTGANYGYTF.

This clonotype was seen repeatedly, ten times or more. The V gene is TRBV28, the J gene TRBJ2-4; no clear D. CDR1 and CDR2 (germline): MDHEN, SYDVKM. The V end lost 3 bases, the J end lost 3 bases, and 6 bases lay between the germline ends. CDR3 length equals 13 residues. The CDR3 DNA is TGTGCCAGCAGTTTGCGCTTCAAAAACATTCAGTACTTC. Translation: CASSLRFKNIQYF.

The V call is TRBV7-2, the J call TRBJ2-7; TRBD2 agrees at 11 bases. CDR1 is SGHTA, CDR2 FQGNSA, per germline. J lost 12 bases, V lost 3 bases, and 4 bases had no gene match. The CDR3 spans 12 residues. The chain's CDR3 is CASSFSGGVGYF. The CDR3 DNA sequence: TGTGCCAGCAGCTTTAGCGGGGGGGTCGGGTACTTC.

A note on this clonotype: Just one base apart from a much larger clone, this may be a read error. V gene TRBV12-3 or TRBV12-4 combines with J gene TRBJ2-7; the match to TRBD1 covers 8 bases. The CDR3 is 15 residues long. Trimming at V came to 6 bases and at J to 4 bases, leaving 11 bases not matched to a gene. The CDR3 sequence is CASSSAQGALYEQYF. In DNA form, the CDR3 reads TGTGCCAGCAGCTCCGCCCAGGGGGCCCTATACGAGCAGTACTTC.

The chain combines TRBV12-3 or TRBV12-4 with TRBJ2-7; a weak D match, TRBD1 (5 bases). Deletions cut 6 bases from V and 10 bases from J, with 22 bases between. The CDR3 is made up of 14 amino acids. The CDR3 here is CASSRTLQEWDQYF. The CDR3 nucleotides read TGTGCCAGCAGCCGCACCCTACAGGAATGGGATCAGTACTTC.

There are many counts of this clonotype. This chain uses TRBV6-1 with TRBJ2-2; the D gene is possibly TRBD1 (6 bases). The CDR3 contains 13 residues. Germline assignment: CDR1 MNHNS and CDR2 SASEGT. The V end was cut by 4 bases, the J end by 7 bases, with 10 bases between. CDR3 protein: CASSVQGSGELFF. The CDR3 DNA follows: TGTGCCAGCAGTGTTCAGGGGAGCGGGGAGCTGTTTTTT.

This clonotype was seen ten or more times. The rearrangement uses TRBV28 and TRBJ2-5; 7 bases line up with TRBD2. This CDR3 is 13 amino acids long. Germline values: CDR1 MDHEN, CDR2 SYDVKM. V was clipped by 8 bases and J by 10 bases; unmatched bases: 13. Written as DNA, the CDR3 is TGTGCCAGCTTGACCCGGGACGGGGGGAACCAGTACTTC. Residues: CASLTRDGGNQYF.

The CDR3 DNA reads as TGTGCCAGCACCAAGAGCGGGGGACGTCAAACTGAAGCTTTCTTT. Its protein is CASTKSGGRQTEAFF. The chain couples TRBV12-3 or TRBV12-4 to TRBJ1-1, with TRBD1 as a possible D gene (5 bases). V lost 7 bases, J lost 5 bases, and 20 bases lay in between. This CDR3 is built from 15 residues.

The chain joins TRBV12-3 or TRBV12-4 to TRBJ1-1, with D perhaps TRBD1 (6 bases). This CDR3 comprises 13 residues. Trimming took off 5 bases at V and 3 bases at J, with 10 bases between the two ends. CDR3 loop: CASSKTGYTEAFF. CDR3 nucleotide sequence: TGTGCCAGCAGTAAGACAGGTTACACTGAAGCTTTCTTT.

This rearrangement joins TRBV12-3 or TRBV12-4 to TRBJ1-1; D might be TRBD1 (6 bases). With 3 bases removed from V and 6 bases from J, the gap between germline ends came to 14 bases. The CDR3 totals 14 residues. The DNA of the CDR3 is TGTGCCAGCAGTTTTGAACAGGGTCCGGCTGAAGCTTTCTTT. Protein sequence: CASSFEQGPAEAFF.

This clonotype was observed at least ten times. The chain is built from TRBV28 and TRBJ2-5; D is unclear. CDR1 and CDR2 (germline): MDHEN, SYDVKM. V lost 1 base and J 10 bases, leaving 13 bases between the germline ends. The CDR3 is made up of 13 amino acids. The CDR3 spells CASSLYSQRDQYF. The CDR3 DNA follows: TGTGCCAGCAGTTTATACTCCCAAAGGGACCAGTACTTC.

A few counts support this clonotype. The chain carries TRBV11-2 and TRBJ2-7; D possibly corresponds to TRBD2 (5 bases). Trimming stripped 0 bases from V and 9 bases from J, with 15 bases between. Germline CDR1 and CDR2: SGHAT and FQNNGV. The CDR3 spans 14 residues. This CDR3 reads CASSLDPRAEGQYF. The DNA for the CDR3 is TGTGCCAGCAGCTTAGATCCTCGAGCAGAGGGGCAGTACTTC.